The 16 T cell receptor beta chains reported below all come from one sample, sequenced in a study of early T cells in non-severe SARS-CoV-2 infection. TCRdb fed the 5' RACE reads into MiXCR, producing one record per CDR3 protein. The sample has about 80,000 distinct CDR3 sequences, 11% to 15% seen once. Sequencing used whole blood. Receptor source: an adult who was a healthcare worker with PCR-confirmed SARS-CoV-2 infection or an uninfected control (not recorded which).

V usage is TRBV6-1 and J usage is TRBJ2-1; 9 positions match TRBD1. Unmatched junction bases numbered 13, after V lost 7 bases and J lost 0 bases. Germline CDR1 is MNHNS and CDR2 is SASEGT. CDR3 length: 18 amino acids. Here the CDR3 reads CASIRDRDSRSSYNEQFF. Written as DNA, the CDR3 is TGTGCCAGCATCCGGGACAGGGACTCTAGGAGCTCCTACAATGAGCAGTTCTTC.

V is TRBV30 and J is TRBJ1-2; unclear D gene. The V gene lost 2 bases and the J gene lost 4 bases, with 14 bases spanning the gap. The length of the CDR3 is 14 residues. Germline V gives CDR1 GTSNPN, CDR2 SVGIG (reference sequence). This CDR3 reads CAWSLERELYGYTF. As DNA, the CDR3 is TGTGCCTGGAGTCTCGAGAGGGAACTCTATGGCTACACCTTC.

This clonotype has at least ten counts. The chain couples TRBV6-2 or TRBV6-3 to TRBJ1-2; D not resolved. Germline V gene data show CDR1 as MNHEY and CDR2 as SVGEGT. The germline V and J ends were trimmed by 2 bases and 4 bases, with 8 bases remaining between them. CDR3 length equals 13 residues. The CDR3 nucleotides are TGTGCCAGCAGTTACGACGGATCCTATGGCTACACCTTC. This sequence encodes CASSYDGSYGYTF.

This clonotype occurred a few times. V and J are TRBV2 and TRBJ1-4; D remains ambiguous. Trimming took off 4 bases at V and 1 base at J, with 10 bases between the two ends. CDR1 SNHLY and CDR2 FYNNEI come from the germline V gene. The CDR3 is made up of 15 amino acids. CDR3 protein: CASSGPLGTNEKLFF. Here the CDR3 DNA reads TGTGCCAGCAGTGGACCCCTGGGAACTAATGAAAAACTGTTTTTT.

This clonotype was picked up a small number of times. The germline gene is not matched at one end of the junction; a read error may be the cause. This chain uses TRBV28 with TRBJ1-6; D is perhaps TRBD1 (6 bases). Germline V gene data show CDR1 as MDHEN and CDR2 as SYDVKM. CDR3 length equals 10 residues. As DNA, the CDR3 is TGTGCCGGCAGGGGCCAGCCCCTCCACTTT. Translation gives CAGRGQPLHF.

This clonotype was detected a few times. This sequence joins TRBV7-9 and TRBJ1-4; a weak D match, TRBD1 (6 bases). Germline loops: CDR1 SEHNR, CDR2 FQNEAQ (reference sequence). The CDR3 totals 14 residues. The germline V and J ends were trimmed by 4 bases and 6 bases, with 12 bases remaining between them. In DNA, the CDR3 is TGTGCCAGCAGCTCACGGGGGGCAGATGAAAAACTGTTTTTT. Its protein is CASSSRGADEKLFF.

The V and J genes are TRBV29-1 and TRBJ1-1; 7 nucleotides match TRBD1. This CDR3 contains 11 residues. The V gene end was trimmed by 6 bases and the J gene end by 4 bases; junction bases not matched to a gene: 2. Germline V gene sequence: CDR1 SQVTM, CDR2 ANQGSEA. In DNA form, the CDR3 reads TGCAGCGTCTACAGGGGCACTGAAGCTTTCTTT. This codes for CSVYRGTEAFF.

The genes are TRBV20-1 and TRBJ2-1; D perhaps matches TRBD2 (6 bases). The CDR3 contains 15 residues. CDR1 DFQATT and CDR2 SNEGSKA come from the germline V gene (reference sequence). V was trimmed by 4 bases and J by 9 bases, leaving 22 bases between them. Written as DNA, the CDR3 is TGCAGTGCTAAAAGGGACTTATCCAAGGTAGCTGAGCAGTTCTTC. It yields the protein CSAKRDLSKVAEQFF.

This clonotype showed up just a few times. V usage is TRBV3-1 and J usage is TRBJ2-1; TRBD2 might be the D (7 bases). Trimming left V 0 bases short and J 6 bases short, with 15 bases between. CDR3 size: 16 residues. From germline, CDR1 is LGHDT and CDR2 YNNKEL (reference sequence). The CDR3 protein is CASSQDWGGLGNEQFF. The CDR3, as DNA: TGTGCCAGCAGCCAAGATTGGGGGGGGCTCGGCAATGAGCAGTTCTTC.

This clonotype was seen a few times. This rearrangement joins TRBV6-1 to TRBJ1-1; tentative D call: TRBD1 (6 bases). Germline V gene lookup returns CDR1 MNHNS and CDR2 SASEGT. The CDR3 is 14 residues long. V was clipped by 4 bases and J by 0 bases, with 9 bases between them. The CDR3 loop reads CASSATGLNTEAFF. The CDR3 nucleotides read TGTGCCAGCAGTGCCACAGGGTTGAACACTGAAGCTTTCTTT.

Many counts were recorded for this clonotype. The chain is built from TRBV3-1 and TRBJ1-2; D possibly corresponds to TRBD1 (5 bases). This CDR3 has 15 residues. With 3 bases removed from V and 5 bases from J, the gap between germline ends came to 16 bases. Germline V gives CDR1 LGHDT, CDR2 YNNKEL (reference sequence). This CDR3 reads CASSQPGPRGYGYTF. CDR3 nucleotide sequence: TGTGCCAGCAGCCAGCCGGGACCCCGGGGGTATGGCTACACCTTC.

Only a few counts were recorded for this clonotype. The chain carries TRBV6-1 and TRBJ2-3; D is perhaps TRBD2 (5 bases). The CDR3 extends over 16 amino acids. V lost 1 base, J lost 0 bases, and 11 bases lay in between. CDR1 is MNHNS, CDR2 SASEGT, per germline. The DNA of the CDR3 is TGTGCCAGCAGTGAAGGGTTACAGCGGAGCACAGATACGCAGTATTTT. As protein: CASSEGLQRSTDTQYF.

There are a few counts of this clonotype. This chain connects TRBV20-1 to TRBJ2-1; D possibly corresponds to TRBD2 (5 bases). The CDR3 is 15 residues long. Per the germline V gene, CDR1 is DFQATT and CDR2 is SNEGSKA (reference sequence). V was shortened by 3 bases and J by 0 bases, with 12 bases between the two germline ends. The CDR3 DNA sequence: TGCAGTGCTAGTCGTGCTGGGAGCTCCTACAATGAGCAGTTCTTC. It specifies CSASRAGSSYNEQFF.

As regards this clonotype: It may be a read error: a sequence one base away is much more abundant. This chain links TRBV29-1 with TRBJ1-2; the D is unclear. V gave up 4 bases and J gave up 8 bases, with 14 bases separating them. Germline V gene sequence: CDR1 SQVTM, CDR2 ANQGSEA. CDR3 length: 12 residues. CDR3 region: CSVGGAKEGYTF. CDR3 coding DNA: TGCAGCGTTGGCGGCGCGAAAGAGGGCTACACCTTC. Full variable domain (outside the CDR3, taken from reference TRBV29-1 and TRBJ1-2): SAVISQKPSRDICQRGTSLTIQCQVDSQVTMMFWYRQQPGQSLTLIATANQGSEATYESGFVIDKFPISRPNLTFSTLTVSNMSPEDSSIYLCSVGGAKEGYTFGSGTRLTVV.

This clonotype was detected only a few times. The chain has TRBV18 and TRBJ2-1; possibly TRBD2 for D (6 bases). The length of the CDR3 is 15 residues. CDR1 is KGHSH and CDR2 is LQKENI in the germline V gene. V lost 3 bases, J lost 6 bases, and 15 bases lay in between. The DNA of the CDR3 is TGTGCCAGCTCACCTCTGTCGGGGGTTCCCAATGAGCAGTTCTTC. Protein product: CASSPLSGVPNEQFF.

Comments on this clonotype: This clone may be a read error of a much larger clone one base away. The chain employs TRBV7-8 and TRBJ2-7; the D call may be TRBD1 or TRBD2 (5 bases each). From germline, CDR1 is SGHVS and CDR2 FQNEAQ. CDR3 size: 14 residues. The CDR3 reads CTSSSRDGSYEQYF. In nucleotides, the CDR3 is TGTACCAGCAGCTCCCGGGACGGATCCTACGAGCAGTACTTC.